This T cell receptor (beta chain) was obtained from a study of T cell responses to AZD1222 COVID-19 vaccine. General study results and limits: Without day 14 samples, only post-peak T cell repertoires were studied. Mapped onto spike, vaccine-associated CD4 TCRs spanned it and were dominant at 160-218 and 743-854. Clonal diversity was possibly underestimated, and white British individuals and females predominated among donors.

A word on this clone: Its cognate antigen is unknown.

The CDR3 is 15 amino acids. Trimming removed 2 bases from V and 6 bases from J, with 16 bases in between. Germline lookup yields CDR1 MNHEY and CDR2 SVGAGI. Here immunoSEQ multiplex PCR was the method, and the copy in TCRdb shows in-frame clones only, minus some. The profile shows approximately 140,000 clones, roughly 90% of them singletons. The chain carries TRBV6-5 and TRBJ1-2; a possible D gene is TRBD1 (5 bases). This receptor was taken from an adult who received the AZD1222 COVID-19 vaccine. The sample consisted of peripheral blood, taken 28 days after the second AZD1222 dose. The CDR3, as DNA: TGTGCCAGCAGTTACGGGCCAGGGAGGATCGATGGCTACACCTTC. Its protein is CASSYGPGRIDGYTF.